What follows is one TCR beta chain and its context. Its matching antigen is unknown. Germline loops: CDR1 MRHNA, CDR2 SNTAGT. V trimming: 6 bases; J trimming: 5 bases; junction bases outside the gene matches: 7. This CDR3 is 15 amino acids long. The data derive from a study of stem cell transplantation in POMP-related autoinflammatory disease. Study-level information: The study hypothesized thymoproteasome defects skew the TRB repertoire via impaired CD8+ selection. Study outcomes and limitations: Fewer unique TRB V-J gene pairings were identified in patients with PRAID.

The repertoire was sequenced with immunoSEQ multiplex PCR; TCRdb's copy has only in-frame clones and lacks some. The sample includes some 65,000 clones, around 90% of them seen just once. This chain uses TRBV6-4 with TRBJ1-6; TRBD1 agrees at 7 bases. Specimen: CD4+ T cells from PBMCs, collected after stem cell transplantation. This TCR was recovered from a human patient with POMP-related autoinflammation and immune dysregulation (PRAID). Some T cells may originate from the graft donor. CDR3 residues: CASSSHRGHNSPLHF. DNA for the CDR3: TGTGCCAGCAGCAGCCACAGGGGCCATAATTCACCCCTCCACTTT.